This is a list of T cell receptor beta chains from one sample in a study of shared clonotypes between healthy human individuals. Method: immunoSEQ multiplex PCR; TCRdb's copy keeps in-frame clones and lacks some. The sample holds around 1.9 million clones, about 93% seen once. The source material was naive CD8+ T cells from PBMCs. All receptors derive from a man aged 18-30 years in good health. Some clones in this sample may be carry-over from other donors' samples. Both conserved end residues are part of each CDR3. A D gene is named only where the DNA matches it firmly. Clone sizes are given selectively: once, few, many, or a class where the clone is expanded.

J: TRBJ1-2; D: NA; size: NA; V: TRBV30; CDR3: CAWSARVEINYGYTF; DNA: TGTGCCTGGAGTGCTCGGGTCGAGATAAACTATGGCTACACCTTC
J: TRBJ2-3; D: NA; size: NA; V: TRBV6-5; CDR3: CASSYSAGASTDTQYF; DNA: TGTGCCAGCAGTTACTCGGCGGGGGCCAGCACAGATACGCAGTATTTT
J: TRBJ1-2; D: NA; size: NA; V: TRBV28; CDR3: CASSLVTASNYGYTF; DNA: TGTGCCAGCAGTTTAGTGACAGCATCTAACTATGGCTACACCTTC
J: TRBJ1-1; D: NA; size: NA; V: TRBV19; CDR3: CASSLSPGREEAFF; DNA: TGTGCCAGTAGTCTCAGTCCGGGACGGGAGGAAGCTTTCTTT
J: TRBJ2-7; D: NA; size: NA; V: TRBV9; CDR3: CASSVTGSYEQYF; DNA: TGTGCCAGCAGCGTTACAGGTTCCTACGAGCAGTACTTC
J: TRBJ1-2; D: NA; size: NA; V: TRBV6-1; CDR3: CASSVRHMDYGYTF; DNA: TGTGCCAGCAGTGTCCGGCATATGGACTATGGCTACACCTTC
J: TRBJ2-1; D: NA; size: NA; V: TRBV9; CDR3: CASSVGRRTEAYNEQFF; DNA: TGTGCCAGCAGCGTAGGCAGACGGACAGAAGCCTACAATGAGCAGTTCTTC
J: TRBJ2-7; D: NA; size: NA; V: TRBV10-2; CDR3: CASSDSQQYF; DNA: TGCGCCAGCAGTGATTCCCAGCAGTACTTC
J: TRBJ2-1; D: TRBD2; size: NA; V: TRBV4-3; CDR3: CASSFLAGEGVNEQFF; DNA: TGCGCCAGCAGCTTTCTAGCGGGAGAAGGGGTAAATGAGCAGTTCTTC
J: TRBJ1-1; D: NA; size: few; V: TRBV28; CDR3: CASSPTLNTEAFF; DNA: TGTGCCAGCAGTCCAACATTGAACACTGAAGCTTTCTTT
J: TRBJ2-3; D: TRBD2; size: NA; V: TRBV5-4; CDR3: CASSFRRETTDTQYF; DNA: TGTGCCAGCAGCTTCCGGCGGGAGACCACAGATACGCAGTATTTT
J: TRBJ2-2; D: NA; size: NA; V: TRBV7-6; CDR3: CASSLANFEPGELFF; DNA: TGTGCCAGCAGCTTAGCGAATTTTGAGCCCGGGGAGCTGTTTTTT